This T cell receptor beta chain was found in a study of CD8 T cells in ankylosing spondylitis. In making TCR beta libraries, quantitative 5'-RACE with molecular barcodes was used. Each CDR3 protein is one row after TCRdb ran MiXCR on the 5' RACE reads. This table has 50,000 to 60,000 distinct CDR3 sequences, 6% to 7.5% appearing once. Study findings and constraints: Among TCR beta sequences, a motif of several highly homologous variants appeared characteristic of ankylosing spondylitis blood. Disease-linked clones were found to be CD8+ and relatively rare in peripheral blood. Researchers reportedly found disease-linked clones significantly enriched in matched ankylosing spondylitis synovial fluid.

V was shortened by 3 bases and J by 1 base, with 9 bases between the two germline ends. Germline values: CDR1 SGHAT, CDR2 FQNNGV. The CDR3 extends over 14 amino acids. This clonotype was observed at least ten times. What it binds is unknown. This receptor was taken from a female donor with ankylosing spondylitis or in good health (not recorded which). This sequence joins TRBV11-2 and TRBJ1-1; D unclear. Sequencing used blood, either unsorted or a sorted T cell fraction (not recorded which). DNA for the CDR3: TGTGCCAGCAGCTTGATTCCGGGGAACACTGAAGCTTTCTTT. Encoded protein: CASSLIPGNTEAFF.